The 23 T cell receptor beta chains in this list originate from one sample, sequenced in a study of blood T cell repertoires in COVID-19 (dated by TCRdb to the early 2020s). Preparation of the library involved the immunoSEQ multiplex PCR assay. TCRdb took over this immuneACCESS table, retaining in-frame rearrangements with V and J assigned. Such tables are incomplete; in checked studies, under half of the missing clones stem from an unresolved V gene, and the remainder is unexplained. This sample gives approximately 40,000 clones in total; approximately 90% of them show up just once. Roughly 4.7% of the sample goes to the ten largest clones. The sample was peripheral blood. The receptors here all came from a man aged 55 to 70 with COVID-19, enrolled during active disease.

V gene TRBV7-6 combines with J gene TRBJ2-6; D possibly corresponds to TRBD1 (5 bases). The CDR3 sequence is 16 residues long. The ends were cut back, 4 bases at V and 0 bases at J, with 10 bases in the middle. From germline, CDR1 is SGHVS and CDR2 FNYEAQ. The CDR3 region has the DNA TGTGCCAGCAGCTCGCCTAGGGGCTCTGGGGCCAACGTCCTGACTTTC. Translation gives CASSSPRGSGANVLTF.

DNA of the CDR3: TGTGCCAGCAGCCCTAGCGGGGGGAGCTCCTACGAGCAGTACTTC. It codes for CASSPSGGSSYEQYF. The gene calls are TRBV7-6 and TRBJ2-7; TRBD2 agrees at 11 bases. Germline CDR1 SGHVS, CDR2 FNYEAQ. Trimming cost V 5 bases and J 0 bases; bases outside gene matches: 3. The CDR3 contains 15 residues. Full variable domain (outside the CDR3, taken from reference TRBV7-6 and TRBJ2-7): GAGVSQSPRYKVTKRGQDVALRCDPISGHVSLYWYRQALGQGPEFLTYFNYEAQQDKSGLPNDRFSAERPEGSISTLTIQRTEQRDSAMYRCASSPSGGSSYEQYFGPGTRLTVT.

The chain combines TRBV20-1 with TRBJ2-7, with D maybe TRBD2 (6 bases). V lost 3 bases to trimming and J lost 5 bases, with 11 bases between them. The CDR3 is made up of 12 amino acids. Germline V lookup: CDR1 DFQATT, CDR2 SNEGSKA (reference sequence). CDR3 residues: CSASTSLHEQYF. As DNA, the CDR3 is TGCAGTGCTAGTACTAGCCTCCACGAGCAGTACTTC.

DNA of the CDR3: TGTGCCAGCTCGGGTGGCTACGAGCAGTACTTC. Protein: CASSGGYEQYF. The J gene is TRBJ2-7, the V gene TRBV27; D ambiguous. In germline, CDR1 is MNHEY, CDR2 SMNVEV (reference sequence). Deletions cut 8 bases from V and 3 bases from J, with 8 bases between. This CDR3 comprises 11 residues.

The chain joins TRBV3-1 (or the pseudogene TRBV3-2) to TRBJ1-5; D not resolved. The length of the CDR3 is 13 residues. Trimming took off 4 bases at V and 5 bases at J, with 9 bases between the two ends. In germline, CDR1 is LGHDT, CDR2 YNNKEL (reference sequence). The CDR3 region has the DNA TGTGCCAGCAGCCCCTTTCGGGATCAGCCCCAGCATTTT. Residues: CASSPFRDQPQHF.

By frequency in the sample, this clone is medium-sized. The J gene is TRBJ2-2, the V gene TRBV29-1; TRBD2 matches at 7 bases. CDR3 length: 13 residues. Germline trimming cut 6 bases from V and 6 bases from J; bases unmatched to any gene: 7. Per the germline V gene, CDR1 is SQVTM and CDR2 is ANQGSEA. The chain's CDR3 is CSVMTSKAGELFF. The CDR3 DNA reads TGCAGCGTCATGACTAGCAAAGCCGGGGAGCTGTTTTTT.

The rearrangement uses TRBV5-1 and TRBJ2-5; 7 bases map to TRBD1. This CDR3 region has 15 residues. Germline trimming cut 3 bases from V and 5 bases from J; bases unmatched to any gene: 10. Looked up from germline, CDR1 is SGHRS and CDR2 is YFSETQ. CDR3 sequence (DNA): TGCGCCAGCAGCTCCGGGGACAGCTCTGGGGAGACCCAGTACTTC. Translation gives CASSSGDSSGETQYF.

The chain has TRBV7-9 and TRBJ2-6; possibly TRBD1 for D (5 bases). The CDR3 is made up of 17 amino acids. The germline gives CDR1 SEHNR, CDR2 FQNEAQ (reference sequence). Deletions cut 7 bases from V and 0 bases from J, with 16 bases between. CDR3 residues: CASTPRGPSSGANVLTF. In nucleotides, the CDR3 is TGTGCCAGCACCCCAAGGGGCCCAAGCTCTGGGGCCAACGTCCTGACTTTC.

The rearrangement links TRBV5-1 to TRBJ1-2; D gene ambiguous. Germline V CDR1 and CDR2: SGHRS, YFSETQ. CDR3 length: 13 residues. Between the trimmed V and J ends, which lost 1 base and 6 bases, there was a span of 10 bases. The CDR3 DNA reads as TGCGCCAGCAGCTTGCGCCAGGTCGATGGCTACACCTTC. This translates into CASSLRQVDGYTF.

The rearrangement joins TRBV5-6 to TRBJ2-5; D unclear. This CDR3 is 16 amino acids long. In germline, CDR1 is SGHDT, CDR2 YYEEEE. Trimming shortened V by 3 bases and J by 2 bases, and 17 bases separated the two germline ends. CDR3 coding DNA: TGTGCCAGCAGCTCCATTAGATTTTCTGAACAAGAGACCCAGTACTTC. Translated: CASSSIRFSEQETQYF.

V is TRBV19 and J is TRBJ1-5, with TRBD1 matching 9 bases. CDR3 length: 17 residues. The V segment lost 0 bases and the J segment 3 bases; nucleotides outside the gene matches: 6. The germline gives CDR1 LNHDA, CDR2 SQIVND (reference sequence). CDR3 residues: CASSIDQRTGANQPQHF. CDR3 nucleotides: TGTGCCAGTAGTATAGACCAGAGGACAGGGGCCAATCAGCCCCAGCATTTT.

This clone appeared once. The chain joins TRBV7-9 to TRBJ1-5, with D possibly matching TRBD1 (6 bases). The germline CDR1 and CDR2 sequences are SEHNR and FQNEAQ (reference sequence). The ends were cut back, 5 bases at V and 5 bases at J, with 16 bases in the middle. CDR3 length: 15 residues. This chain's CDR3 is CASSDWTEEYQPQHF. The DNA of the CDR3 is TGTGCCAGCAGCGATTGGACAGAGGAATATCAGCCCCAGCATTTT.

CDR3: CASRGQGAETQYF. The CDR3 DNA sequence: TGTGCCAGCAGAGGACAGGGGGCAGAGACCCAGTACTTC. The J gene is TRBJ2-5, the V gene TRBV5-4, with 11 bases aligning to TRBD1. This CDR3 contains 13 residues. V lost 5 bases to trimming and J lost 4 bases; unmatched junction nucleotides: 1. Germline V CDR1 and CDR2: SGHNT, YYREEE (reference sequence).

The V and J genes are TRBV30 and TRBJ1-5; possibly TRBD1 for D (5 bases). The V gene's germline CDR1 is GTSNPN and CDR2 SVGIG (reference sequence). This CDR3 spans 13 amino acids. V lost 4 bases and J lost 5, with 12 bases in between. CDR3 nucleotides: TGTGCCTGGACCCCCGACAGAGATCAGCCCCAGCATTTT. Its protein product is CAWTPDRDQPQHF.

V is TRBV9 and J is TRBJ2-1; 8 bases match TRBD2. Germline CDR1 is SGDLS and CDR2 is YYNGEE. The V and J ends lost 0 bases and 4 bases, in that order; junction bases with no gene match: 3. The CDR3 extends over 15 amino acids. CDR3 region: CASSVAGGVYNEQFF. CDR3 nucleotides: TGTGCCAGCAGCGTAGCGGGAGGGGTGTACAATGAGCAGTTCTTC.

V is TRBV6-1 and J is TRBJ1-2, with a weak D call TRBD1 (5 bases). V was pared by 3 bases and J by 4 bases, with 9 bases between. Germline CDR1 MNHNS, CDR2 SASEGT. CDR3 length equals 13 residues. CDR3 amino acids: CASSDQGFYGYTF. CDR3 nucleotides: TGTGCCAGCAGTGATCAGGGTTTCTATGGCTACACCTTC.

The chain employs TRBV19 and TRBJ1-4, with a tentative D call TRBD1 (5 bases). Trimming took off 7 bases at V and 2 bases at J, with 14 bases between the two ends. The germline V gene has CDR1 LNHDA and CDR2 SQIVND (reference sequence). The CDR3 length is 15 residues. The CDR3 protein is CASTDPGLTNEKLFF. For the CDR3, the DNA is TGTGCCAGTACTGATCCGGGACTTACTAATGAAAAACTGTTTTTT.

The rearrangement links TRBV27 to TRBJ2-5, with D tentatively TRBD1 (5 bases). The CDR3 is made up of 13 amino acids. V was shortened by 5 bases and J by 3 bases, with 10 bases between the two germline ends. The germline gives CDR1 MNHEY, CDR2 SMNVEV (reference sequence). The CDR3 DNA reads TGTGCCAGCAGTGGGGCCCGCAAAGAGACCCAGTACTTC. Translated, it gives CASSGARKETQYF.

V and J are TRBV20-1 and TRBJ2-3, with TRBD2 identical over 10 bases. This CDR3 spans 16 amino acids. V was pared by 3 bases and J by 1 base, with 7 bases of the junction left unmatched. Germline V gene sequence: CDR1 DFQATT, CDR2 SNEGSKA (reference sequence). This CDR3 is CSASKREGIGTDTQYF. The CDR3 DNA reads as TGCAGTGCTAGTAAGCGGGAGGGCATTGGCACAGATACGCAGTATTTT.

In this sample, this clone turned up once. J is TRBJ2-2 and V is TRBV3-1 (or the pseudogene TRBV3-2); TRBD2 aligns across 14 bases. The CDR3 length is 19 residues. V dropped 4 bases and J dropped 3; count of bases not matched to a gene: 10. Per the germline V gene, CDR1 is LGHDT and CDR2 is YNNKEL (reference sequence). CDR3 DNA: TGTGCCAGCAGCCTCCTCAGACTAGCGGGAGGGAGCCACACCGGGGAGCTGTTTTTT. Residues: CASSLLRLAGGSHTGELFF.

The V and J genes are TRBV3-1 (or the pseudogene TRBV3-2) and TRBJ2-1; a weak D match, TRBD2 (6 bases). This CDR3 has 13 residues. V lost 1 base and J lost 9, with 10 bases in between. Germline V gene data show CDR1 as LGHDT and CDR2 as YNNKEL (reference sequence). The CDR3 DNA is TGTGCCAGCAGCCAAGTTGCGGGGACTGAGCAGTTCTTC. It translates to CASSQVAGTEQFF.

V gene TRBV28 combines with J gene TRBJ1-5, with D possibly matching TRBD1 (6 bases). CDR1 MDHEN and CDR2 SYDVKM come from the germline V gene. CDR3 length: 14 residues. Trimming removed 2 bases at V and 6 bases at J, with 11 bases between. The CDR3 coding sequence is TGTGCCAGCAGTTTAGACAGGTACGGTCAGCCCCAGCATTTT. Translation gives CASSLDRYGQPQHF.

This chain uses TRBV5-6 with TRBJ1-1; D gene unclear. Trimming shortened V by 0 bases and J by 5 bases, and 11 bases separated the two germline ends. CDR3 length: 14 amino acids. The germline CDR1 and CDR2 sequences are SGHDT and YYEEEE. Here the CDR3 DNA reads TGTGCCAGCAGCTTGGATTCGGGGTGGACTGAAGCTTTCTTT. Its translation is CASSLDSGWTEAFF. Combining the CDR3 with reference TRBV5-6 and TRBJ1-1 gives the whole variable domain DAGVTQSPTHLIKTRGQQVTLRCSPKSGHDTVSWYQQALGQGPQFIFQYYEEEERQRGNFPDRFSGHQFPNYSSELNVNALLLGDSALYLCASSLDSGWTEAFFGQGTRLTVV.